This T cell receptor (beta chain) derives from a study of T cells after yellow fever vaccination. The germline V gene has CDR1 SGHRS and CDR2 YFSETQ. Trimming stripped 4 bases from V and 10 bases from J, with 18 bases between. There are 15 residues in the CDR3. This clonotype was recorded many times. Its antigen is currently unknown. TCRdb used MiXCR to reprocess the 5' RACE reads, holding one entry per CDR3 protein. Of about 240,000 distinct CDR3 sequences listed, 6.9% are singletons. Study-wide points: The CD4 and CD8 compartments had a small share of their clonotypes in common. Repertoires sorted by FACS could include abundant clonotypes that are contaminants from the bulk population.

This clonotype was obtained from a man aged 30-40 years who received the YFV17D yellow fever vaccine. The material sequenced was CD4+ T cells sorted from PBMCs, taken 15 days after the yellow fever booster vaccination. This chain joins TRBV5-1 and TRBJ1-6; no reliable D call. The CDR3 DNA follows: TGCGCCAGCAGCCGAGAAGACGCGGGGAGGTCACCCCTCCACTTT. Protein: CASSREDAGRSPLHF.